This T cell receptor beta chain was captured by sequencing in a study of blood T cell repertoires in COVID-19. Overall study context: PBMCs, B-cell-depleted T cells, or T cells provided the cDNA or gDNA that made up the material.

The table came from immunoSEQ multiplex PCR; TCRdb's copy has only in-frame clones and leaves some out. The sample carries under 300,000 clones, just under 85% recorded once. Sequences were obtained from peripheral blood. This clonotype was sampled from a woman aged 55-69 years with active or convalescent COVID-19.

In DNA form, the CDR3 reads TGTGCCAGTAGGACGGACAGCTACAATGAGCAGTTCTTC. Protein sequence: CASRTDSYNEQFF. The rearrangement uses TRBV19 and TRBJ2-1; possibly TRBD1 for D (6 bases). Per the germline V gene, CDR1 is LNHDA and CDR2 is SQIVND (reference sequence). Between the trimmed V and J ends, which lost 6 bases and 3 bases, there was a span of 9 bases. CDR3 size: 13 residues.